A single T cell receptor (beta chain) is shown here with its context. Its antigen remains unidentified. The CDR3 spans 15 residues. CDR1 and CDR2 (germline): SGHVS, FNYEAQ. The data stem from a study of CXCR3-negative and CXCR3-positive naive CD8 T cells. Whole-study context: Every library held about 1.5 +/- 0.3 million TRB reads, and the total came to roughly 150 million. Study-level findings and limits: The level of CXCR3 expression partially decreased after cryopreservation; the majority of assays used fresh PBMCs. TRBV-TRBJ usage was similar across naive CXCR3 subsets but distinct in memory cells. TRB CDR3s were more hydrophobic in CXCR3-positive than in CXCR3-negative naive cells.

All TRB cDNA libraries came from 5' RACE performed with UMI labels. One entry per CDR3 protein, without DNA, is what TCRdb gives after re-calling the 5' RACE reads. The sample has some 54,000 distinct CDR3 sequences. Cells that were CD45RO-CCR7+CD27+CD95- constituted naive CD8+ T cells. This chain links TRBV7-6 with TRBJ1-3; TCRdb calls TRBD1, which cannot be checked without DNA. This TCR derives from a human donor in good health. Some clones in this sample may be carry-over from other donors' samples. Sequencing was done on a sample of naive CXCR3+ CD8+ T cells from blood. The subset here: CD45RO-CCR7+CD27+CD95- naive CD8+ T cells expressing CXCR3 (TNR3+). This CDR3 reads CASSLALGPGNTIYF.